The clone carrying this T cell receptor (beta chain) was counted a single time. Its specificity is not known. The entry originates in a study of long-term antiretroviral therapy in people with HIV. Findings and limits, study-wide: Although diversity increased after ART, it remained lower than in transplant donor controls.

CDR3 size: 13 residues. The germline V gene has CDR1 MNHNY and CDR2 SVGAGI (reference sequence). The ends lost 3 bases at V and 14 bases at J; junction bases unmatched: 12. Every one of the donors gave at least one pre-ART PBMC sample and at least two post-ART PBMC samples. In the United States, treatment was given to all participants with HIV. This was the immunoSEQ v3.0 assay at survey level. TCRdb's table, derived via immunoSEQ multiplex PCR, lists solely in-frame clones and lacks some. This table holds 45,000 or so clones, roughly 96% found once. Sequencing used unsorted PBMCs, obtained 3.7 years after starting antiretroviral therapy. This sequence originates from a woman aged 45-65 years with HIV. The gene calls are TRBV6-6 and TRBJ2-5; 7 nucleotides align to TRBD1. The CDR3, as DNA: TGTGCCAGCAGTTATACTGGAGAAGGGGGCCTTTACTTC. Translation gives CASSYTGEGGLYF.